This entry is about one TCR beta chain. The record originates from a study of blood T cell repertoires in COVID-19. Turning to the study itself: PBMCs, B-cell-depleted T cells, or T cells provided the cDNA or gDNA that made up the material.

V shed 3 bases and J shed 2 bases, with 11 bases lying between them. Germline V gene lookup returns CDR1 LNHDA and CDR2 SQIVND (reference sequence). The CDR3 is made up of 15 amino acids. Per the original methods: Scientists estimated how many nucleated cells there were by amplifying reference gene primers. Produced via immunoSEQ multiplex PCR; TCRdb's table is partial and in-frame only. The V and J calls and the clone size are those of that table, but D and trimming were determined from the DNA. In the table there are a few hundred thousand clones, 70% to 90% of which are singletons. The recovered donors of Cohort 3 showed two negative PCRs, clearance, or symptom resolution.

This chain uses TRBV19 with TRBJ1-5; no clear D. The receptor was isolated from a man aged 40-55 years who had recovered from COVID-19. What was sequenced was PBMCs or T cells enriched from blood (not recorded which). The CDR3 region is CASSIPGQGNQPQHF. For the CDR3, the DNA is TGTGCCAGTAGTATCCCCGGCCAGGGCAATCAGCCCCAGCATTTT.